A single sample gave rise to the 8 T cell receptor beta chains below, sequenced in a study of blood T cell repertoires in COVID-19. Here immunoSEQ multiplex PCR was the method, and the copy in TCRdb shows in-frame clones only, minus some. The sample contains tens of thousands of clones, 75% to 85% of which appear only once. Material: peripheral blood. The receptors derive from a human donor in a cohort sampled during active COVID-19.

The CDR3 is CSASFWGSGGAGGFF. The DNA for the CDR3 is TGCAGTGCTAGTTTCTGGGGTAGCGGGGGGGCCGGTGGGTTCTTC. The rearrangement joins TRBV20-1 to TRBJ2-1; 11 bases align to TRBD2. The CDR3 consists of 15 residues. Germline V CDR1 and CDR2: DFQATT, SNEGSKA (reference sequence). V shed 3 bases, J shed 15 bases, and the junction held 16 bases outside the gene matches.

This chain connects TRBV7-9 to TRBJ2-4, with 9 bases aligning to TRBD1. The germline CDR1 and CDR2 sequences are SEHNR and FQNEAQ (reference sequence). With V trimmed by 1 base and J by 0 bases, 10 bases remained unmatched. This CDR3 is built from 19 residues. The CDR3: CASSLVGGTGPLAKNIQYF. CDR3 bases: TGTGCCAGCAGCTTAGTAGGCGGGACAGGGCCTCTAGCCAAAAACATTCAGTACTTC.

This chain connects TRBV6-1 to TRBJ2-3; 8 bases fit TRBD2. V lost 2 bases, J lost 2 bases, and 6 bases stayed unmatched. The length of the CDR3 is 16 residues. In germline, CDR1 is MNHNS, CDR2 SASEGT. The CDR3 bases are TGTGCCAGCAGTGAACGGGAGGGATACCCCACAGATACGCAGTATTTT. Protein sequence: CASSEREGYPTDTQYF.

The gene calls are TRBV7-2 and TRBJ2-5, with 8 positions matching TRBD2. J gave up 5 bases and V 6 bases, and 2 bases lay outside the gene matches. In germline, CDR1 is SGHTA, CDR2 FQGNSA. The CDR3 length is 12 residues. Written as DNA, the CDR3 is TGTGCCAGCAGGGCTAGCGGGGAGACCCAGTACTTC. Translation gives CASRASGETQYF. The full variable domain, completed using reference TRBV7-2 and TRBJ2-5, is GAGVSQSPSNKVTEKGKDVELRCDPISGHTALYWYRQSLGQGLEFLIYFQGNSAPDKSGLPSDRFSAERTGGSVSTLTIQRTQQEDSAVYLCASRASGETQYFGPGTRLLVL.

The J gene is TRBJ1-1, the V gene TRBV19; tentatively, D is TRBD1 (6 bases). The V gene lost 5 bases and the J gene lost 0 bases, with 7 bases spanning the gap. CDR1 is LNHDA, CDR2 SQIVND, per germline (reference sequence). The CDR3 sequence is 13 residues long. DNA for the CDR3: TGTGCCAGTAGTTACAGGGTGAACACTGAAGCTTTCTTT. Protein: CASSYRVNTEAFF.

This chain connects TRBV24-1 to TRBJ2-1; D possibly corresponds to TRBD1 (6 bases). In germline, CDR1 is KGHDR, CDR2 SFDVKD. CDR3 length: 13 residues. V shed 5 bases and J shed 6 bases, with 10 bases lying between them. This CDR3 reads CATSATGINEQFF. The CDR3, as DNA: TGTGCCACCAGTGCAACAGGGATCAATGAGCAGTTCTTC.

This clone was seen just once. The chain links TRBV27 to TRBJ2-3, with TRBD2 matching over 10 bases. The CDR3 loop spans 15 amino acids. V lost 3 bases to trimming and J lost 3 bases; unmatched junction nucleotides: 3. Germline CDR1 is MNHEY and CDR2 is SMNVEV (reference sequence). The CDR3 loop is CASSLGLAQTDTQYF. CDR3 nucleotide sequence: TGTGCCAGCAGTTTGGGACTAGCGCAGACAGATACGCAGTATTTT.

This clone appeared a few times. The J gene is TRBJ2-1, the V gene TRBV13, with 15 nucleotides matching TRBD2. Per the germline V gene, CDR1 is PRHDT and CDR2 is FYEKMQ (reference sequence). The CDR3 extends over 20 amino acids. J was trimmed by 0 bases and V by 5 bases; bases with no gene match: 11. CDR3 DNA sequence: TGTGCCAGCAGCGCCCAGTTCGGACTAGCGGGGGGGATCTCCTACAATGAGCAGTTCTTC. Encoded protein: CASSAQFGLAGGISYNEQFF.